The clone carrying this T cell receptor beta chain was counted a few times. The sample belongs to a study of spatial heterogeneity in lung cancer. The time point denotes: sample taken at primary tumor resection. Tumor, nontumor lung or frozen PBMC supplied whole RNA that was sequenced unsorted. TCRdb re-derived calls from the 5' RACE reads in MiXCR, one entry per CDR3 protein. Seen here are some 20,000 distinct CDR3 sequences, less than 3.5% observed once, and the top ten hold less than 35%. The receptor was derived from a female donor with early-stage non-small cell lung cancer. The sample in question was PBMCs, obtained at surgery.

CDR3 in amino acids: CASTSGSSYNEQFF. CDR3 nucleotide sequence: TGTGCCAGCACTAGCGGGAGCTCCTACAATGAGCAGTTCTTC. The rearrangement joins TRBV2 to TRBJ2-1, with TRBD2 identical over 10 bases. The CDR3 is 14 residues long. With 7 bases clipped from V and 0 bases from J, the junction kept 0 bases outside the gene matches. Germline assignment: CDR1 SNHLY and CDR2 FYNNEI.